The clone carrying this TCR beta chain was counted a few times. The sample belongs to a study of beta chain features in type 1 diabetes. Study context: Patients shared similar age, gender and cell yields with healthy donors.

TCRB transcripts that were expressed got sequenced, as all of the isolated RNA had been reverse transcribed. Some clones are missing from TCRdb's copy, which holds only in-frame ones; the method was immunoSEQ multiplex PCR. The top ten clones hold approximately 6.7% of a sample with a few hundred thousand clones, roughly 15% of them seen once. CDR1 is LNHNV and CDR2 is YYDKDF in the germline V gene (reference sequence). Germline trimming cut 0 bases from V and 3 bases from J; bases unmatched to any gene: 2. CDR3 length: 15 amino acids. This TCR was recovered from a man aged 25 to 45 in good health. The J gene is TRBJ2-5, the V gene TRBV15, with 9 bases fitting TRBD2. The sample comprised central memory CD4+ T cells from blood. CDR3 loop: CATSRDGGGEETQYF. The CDR3 DNA reads as TGTGCCACCAGCAGAGACGGCGGGGGGGAAGAGACCCAGTACTTC. The full variable domain, completed using reference TRBV15 and TRBJ2-5, is DAMVIQNPRYQVTQFGKPVTLSCSQTLNHNVMYWYQQKSSQAPKLLFHYYDKDFNNEADTPDNFQSRRPNTSFCFLDIRSPGLGDTAMYLCATSRDGGGEETQYFGPGTRLLVL.